This TCR beta chain stems from a study of cytomegalovirus exposure and HLA in healthy donors. Vbeta (60) and Jbeta (13) primers were used in the PCR. Profiled with immunoSEQ multiplex PCR; TCRdb holds only in-frame clones, not every one. Among 110,000 to 150,000 clones, 80% to 90% were seen once, and the ten largest hold about 4.1%. V lost 4 bases and J 2 bases, leaving 16 bases between the germline ends. CDR1 and CDR2 (germline): SGHRS, YFSETQ. There are 15 residues in the CDR3. The receptor was derived from a woman aged 40 to 49 in good health and CMV-seropositive. Sequenced input: PBMCs. V usage is TRBV5-1 and J usage is TRBJ2-7, with D possibly matching TRBD1 (6 bases). The CDR3 loop is CASSPARTVTYEQYF. CDR3 sequence (DNA): TGCGCCAGCAGCCCAGCGAGGACAGTGACCTACGAGCAGTACTTC.